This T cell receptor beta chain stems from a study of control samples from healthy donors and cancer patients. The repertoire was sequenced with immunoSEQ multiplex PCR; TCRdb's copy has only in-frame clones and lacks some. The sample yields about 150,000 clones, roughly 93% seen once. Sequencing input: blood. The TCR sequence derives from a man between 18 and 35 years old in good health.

The CDR3 coding sequence is TGTGCCAGCAGTTTAAGGGGGGGCCTGACCTCCTACGAGCAGTACTTC. Translated, it gives CASSLRGGLTSYEQYF. The rearrangement links TRBV27 to TRBJ2-7; TRBD2 might be the D (7 bases). V shed 2 bases and J shed 0 bases, with 14 bases lying between them. CDR1 is MNHEY, CDR2 SMNVEV, per germline (reference sequence). This CDR3 has 16 residues.